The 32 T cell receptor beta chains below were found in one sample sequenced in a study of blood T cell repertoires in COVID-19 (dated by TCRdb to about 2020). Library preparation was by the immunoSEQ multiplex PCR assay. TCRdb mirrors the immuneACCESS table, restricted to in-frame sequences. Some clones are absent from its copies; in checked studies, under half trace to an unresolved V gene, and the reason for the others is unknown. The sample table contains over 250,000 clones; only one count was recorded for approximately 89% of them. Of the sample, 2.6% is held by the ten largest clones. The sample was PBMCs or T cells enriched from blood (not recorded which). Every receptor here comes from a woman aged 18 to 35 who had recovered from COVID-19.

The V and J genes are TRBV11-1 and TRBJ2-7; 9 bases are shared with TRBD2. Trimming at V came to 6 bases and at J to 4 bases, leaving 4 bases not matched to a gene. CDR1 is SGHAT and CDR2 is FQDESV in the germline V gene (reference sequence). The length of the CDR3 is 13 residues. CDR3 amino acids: CASRLAGGYEQYF. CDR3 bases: TGTGCCAGCAGACTAGCGGGCGGGTACGAGCAGTACTTC.

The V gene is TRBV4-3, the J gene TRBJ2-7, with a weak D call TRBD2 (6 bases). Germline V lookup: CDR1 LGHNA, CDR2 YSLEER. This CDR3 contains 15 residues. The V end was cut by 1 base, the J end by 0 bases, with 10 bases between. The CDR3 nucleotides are TGCGCCAGCAGCCAAGGGAGGGGCAGCTCCTACGAGCAGTACTTC. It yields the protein CASSQGRGSSYEQYF.

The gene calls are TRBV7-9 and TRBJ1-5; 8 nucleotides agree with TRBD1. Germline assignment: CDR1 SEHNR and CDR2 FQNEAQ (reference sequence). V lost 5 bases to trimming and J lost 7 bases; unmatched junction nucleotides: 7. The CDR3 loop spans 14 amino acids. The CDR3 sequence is CASSKDRGRQPQHF. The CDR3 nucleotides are TGTGCCAGCAGCAAAGACAGGGGCAGACAGCCCCAGCATTTT.

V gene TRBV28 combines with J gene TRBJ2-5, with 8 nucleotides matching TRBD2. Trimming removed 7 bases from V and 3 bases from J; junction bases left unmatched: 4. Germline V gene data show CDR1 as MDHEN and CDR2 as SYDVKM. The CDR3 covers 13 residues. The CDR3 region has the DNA TGTGCCAGCACTAGCGGGCCCAAAGAGACCCAGTACTTC. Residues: CASTSGPKETQYF. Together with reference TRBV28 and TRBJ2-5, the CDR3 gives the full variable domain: DVKVTQSSRYLVKRTGEKVFLECVQDMDHENMFWYRQDPGLGLRLIYFSYDVKMKEKGDIPEGYSVSREKKERFSLILESASTNQTSMYLCASTSGPKETQYFGPGTRLLVL.

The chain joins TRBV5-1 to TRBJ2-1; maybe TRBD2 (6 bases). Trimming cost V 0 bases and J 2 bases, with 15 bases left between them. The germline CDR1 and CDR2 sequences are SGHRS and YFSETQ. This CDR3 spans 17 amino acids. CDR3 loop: CASSLGPLATAYNEQFF. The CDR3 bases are TGCGCCAGCAGCTTGGGGCCGCTAGCGACAGCCTACAATGAGCAGTTCTTC.

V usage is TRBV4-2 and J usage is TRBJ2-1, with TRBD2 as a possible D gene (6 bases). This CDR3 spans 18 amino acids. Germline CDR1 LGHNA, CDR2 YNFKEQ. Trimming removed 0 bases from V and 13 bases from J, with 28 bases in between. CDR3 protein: CASSQEYKLAGGGGAQFF. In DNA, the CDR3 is TGTGCCAGCAGCCAAGAATACAAACTAGCTGGGGGTGGGGGAGCCCAGTTCTTC.

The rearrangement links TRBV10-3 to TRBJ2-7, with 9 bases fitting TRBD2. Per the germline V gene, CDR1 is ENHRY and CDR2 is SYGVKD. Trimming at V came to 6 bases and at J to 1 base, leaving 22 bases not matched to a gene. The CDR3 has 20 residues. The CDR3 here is CAISPIAGGVSGSGSYEQYF. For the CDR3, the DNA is TGTGCCATCAGCCCGATCGCGGGGGGCGTTAGCGGGAGCGGGTCCTACGAGCAGTACTTC.

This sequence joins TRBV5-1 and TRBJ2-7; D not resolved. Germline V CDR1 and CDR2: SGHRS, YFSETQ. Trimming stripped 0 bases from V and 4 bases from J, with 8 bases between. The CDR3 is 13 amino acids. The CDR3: CASSLGEIYEQYF. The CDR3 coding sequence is TGCGCCAGCAGCTTGGGCGAAATATACGAGCAGTACTTC.

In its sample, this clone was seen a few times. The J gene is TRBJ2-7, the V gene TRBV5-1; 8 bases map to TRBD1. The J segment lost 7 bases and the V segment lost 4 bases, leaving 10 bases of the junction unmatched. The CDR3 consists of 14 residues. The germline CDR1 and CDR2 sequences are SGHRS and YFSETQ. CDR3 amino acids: CASSPLDREGEQYF. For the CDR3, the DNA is TGCGCCAGCAGCCCCCTGGACAGGGAAGGAGAGCAGTACTTC. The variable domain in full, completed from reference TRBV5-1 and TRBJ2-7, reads KAGVTQTPRYLIKTRGQQVTLSCSPISGHRSVSWYQQTPGQGLQFLFEYFSETQRNKGNFPGRFSGRQFSNSRSEMNVSTLELGDSALYLCASSPLDREGEQYFGPGTRLTVT.

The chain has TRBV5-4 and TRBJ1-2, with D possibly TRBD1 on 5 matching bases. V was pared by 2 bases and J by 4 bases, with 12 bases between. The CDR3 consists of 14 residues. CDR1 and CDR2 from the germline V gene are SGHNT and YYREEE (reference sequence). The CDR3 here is CASSFQGGGYGYTF. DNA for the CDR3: TGTGCCAGCAGCTTTCAGGGAGGAGGCTATGGCTACACCTTC.

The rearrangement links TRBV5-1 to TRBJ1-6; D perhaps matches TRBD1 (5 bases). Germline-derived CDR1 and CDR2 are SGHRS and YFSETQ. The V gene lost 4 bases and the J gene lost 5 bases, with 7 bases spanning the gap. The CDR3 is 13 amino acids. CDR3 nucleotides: TGCGCCAGCAGCGGAGGGGATAATTCACCCCTCCACTTT. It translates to CASSGGDNSPLHF.

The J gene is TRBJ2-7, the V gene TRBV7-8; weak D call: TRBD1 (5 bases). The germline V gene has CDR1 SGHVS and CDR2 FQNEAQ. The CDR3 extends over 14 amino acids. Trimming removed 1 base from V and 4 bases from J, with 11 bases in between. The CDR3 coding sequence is TGTGCCAGCAGCTTAGAGTGGGGCGGATACGAGCAGTACTTC. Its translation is CASSLEWGGYEQYF.

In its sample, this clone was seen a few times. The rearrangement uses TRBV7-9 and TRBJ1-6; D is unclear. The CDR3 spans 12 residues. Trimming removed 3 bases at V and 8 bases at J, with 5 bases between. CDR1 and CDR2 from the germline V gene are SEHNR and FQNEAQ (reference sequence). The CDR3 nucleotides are TGTGCCAGCAGCTTTTTCGATTCACCCCTCCACTTT. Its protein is CASSFFDSPLHF.

This CDR3 reads CASSLEGASTEAFF. The CDR3 DNA follows: TGTGCCAGCAGCTTAGAGGGGGCGAGCACTGAAGCTTTCTTT. V gene TRBV11-3 combines with J gene TRBJ1-1; D is perhaps TRBD1 (6 bases). Germline CDR1 and CDR2: SGHNT and YENEEA. This CDR3 comprises 14 residues. Trimming took 0 bases from V and 4 from J, leaving 9 bases between them.

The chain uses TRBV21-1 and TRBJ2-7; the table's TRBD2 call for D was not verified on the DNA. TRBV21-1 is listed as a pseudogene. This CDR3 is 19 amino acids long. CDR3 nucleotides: TGTGCCAGCAGCAAACGTTCCGGCGGGTTGAACCGAACTACCTACGAGCAGTACTTC. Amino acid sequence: CASSKRSGGLNRTTYEQYF.

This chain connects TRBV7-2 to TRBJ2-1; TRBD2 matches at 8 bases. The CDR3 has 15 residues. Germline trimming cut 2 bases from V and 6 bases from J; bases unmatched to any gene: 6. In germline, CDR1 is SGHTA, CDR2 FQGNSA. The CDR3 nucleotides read TGTGCCAGCAGCTTAAACGGGGGGGCAGGCAATGAGCAGTTCTTC. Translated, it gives CASSLNGGAGNEQFF.

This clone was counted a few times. The CDR3 DNA reads TGTGCCAGTAGTACCCTCCACCCGGGACAGTTCTCTGGAAACACCATATATTTT. Amino acids: CASSTLHPGQFSGNTIYF. This rearrangement joins TRBV19 to TRBJ1-3; 7 positions match TRBD1. The ends lost 4 bases at V and 0 bases at J; junction bases unmatched: 12. Germline CDR1 LNHDA, CDR2 SQIVND (reference sequence). The CDR3 totals 18 residues.

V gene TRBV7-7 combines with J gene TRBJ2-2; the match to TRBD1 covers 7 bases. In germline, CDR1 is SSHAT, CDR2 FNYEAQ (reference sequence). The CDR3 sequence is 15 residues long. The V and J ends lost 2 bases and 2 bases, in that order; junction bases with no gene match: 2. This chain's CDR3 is CASSLRQGNTGELFF. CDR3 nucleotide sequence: TGTGCCAGCAGCTTACGACAGGGAAACACCGGGGAGCTGTTTTTT.

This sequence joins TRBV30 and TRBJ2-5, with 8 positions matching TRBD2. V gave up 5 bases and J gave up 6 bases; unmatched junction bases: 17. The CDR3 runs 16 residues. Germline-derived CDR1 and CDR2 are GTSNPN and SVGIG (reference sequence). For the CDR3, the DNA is TGTGCCTGGGGGGCCCCCGGGACTAGTAGGTTCCAGACCCAGTACTTC. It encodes CAWGAPGTSRFQTQYF.

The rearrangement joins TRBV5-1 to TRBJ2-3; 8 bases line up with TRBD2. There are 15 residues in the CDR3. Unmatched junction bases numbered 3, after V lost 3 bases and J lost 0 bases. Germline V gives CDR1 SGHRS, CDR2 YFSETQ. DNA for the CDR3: TGCGCCAGCAGCTCGAGCGGGGGTAGCACAGATACGCAGTATTTT. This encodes CASSSSGGSTDTQYF.

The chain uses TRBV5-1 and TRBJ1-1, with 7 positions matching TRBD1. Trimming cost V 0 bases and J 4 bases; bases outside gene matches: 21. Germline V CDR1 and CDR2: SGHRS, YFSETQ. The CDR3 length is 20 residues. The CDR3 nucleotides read TGCGCCAGCAGCTTGGACAATGCCCCTCTAATCAGGGGGGCGCCCACTGAAGCTTTCTTT. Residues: CASSLDNAPLIRGAPTEAFF.

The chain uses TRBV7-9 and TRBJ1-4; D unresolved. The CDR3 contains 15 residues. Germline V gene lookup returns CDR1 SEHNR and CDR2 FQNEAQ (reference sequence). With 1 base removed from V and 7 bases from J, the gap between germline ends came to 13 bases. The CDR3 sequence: CASSLGQAISEKLFF. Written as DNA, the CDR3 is TGTGCCAGCAGCTTAGGTCAGGCTATAAGTGAAAAACTGTTTTTT.

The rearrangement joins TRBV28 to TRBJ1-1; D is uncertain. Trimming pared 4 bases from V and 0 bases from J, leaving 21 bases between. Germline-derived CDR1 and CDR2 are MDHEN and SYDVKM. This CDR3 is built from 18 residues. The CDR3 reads CASSYINLPGFMNTEAFF. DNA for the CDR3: TGTGCCAGCAGTTACATAAACCTTCCGGGATTTATGAACACTGAAGCTTTCTTT.

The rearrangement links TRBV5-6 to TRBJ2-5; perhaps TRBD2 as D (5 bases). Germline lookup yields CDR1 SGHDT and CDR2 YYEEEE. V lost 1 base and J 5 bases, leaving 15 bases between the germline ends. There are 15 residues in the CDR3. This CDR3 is CASSLIGGWEETQYF. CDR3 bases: TGTGCCAGCAGCTTGATTGGCGGGTGGGAGGAGACCCAGTACTTC.

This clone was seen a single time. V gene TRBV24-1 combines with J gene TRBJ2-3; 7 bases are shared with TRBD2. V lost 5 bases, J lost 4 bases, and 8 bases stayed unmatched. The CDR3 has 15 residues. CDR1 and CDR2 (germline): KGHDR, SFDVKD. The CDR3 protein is CATSVGAGRSDTQYF. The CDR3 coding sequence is TGTGCCACCAGTGTGGGAGCGGGGCGCTCAGATACGCAGTATTTT.

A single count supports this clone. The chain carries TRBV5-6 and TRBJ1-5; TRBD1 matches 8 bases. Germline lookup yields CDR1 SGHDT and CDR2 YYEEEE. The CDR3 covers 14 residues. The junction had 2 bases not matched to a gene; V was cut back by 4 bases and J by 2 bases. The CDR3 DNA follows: TGTGCCAGCAGCCTACAGGGGGGCAATCAGCCCCAGCATTTT. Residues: CASSLQGGNQPQHF.

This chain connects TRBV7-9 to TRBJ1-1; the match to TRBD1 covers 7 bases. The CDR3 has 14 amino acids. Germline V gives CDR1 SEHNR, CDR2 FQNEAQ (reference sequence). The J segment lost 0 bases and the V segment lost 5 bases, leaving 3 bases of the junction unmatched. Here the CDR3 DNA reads TGTGCCAGCAGCCCGGACAGGATGAACACTGAAGCTTTCTTT. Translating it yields CASSPDRMNTEAFF.

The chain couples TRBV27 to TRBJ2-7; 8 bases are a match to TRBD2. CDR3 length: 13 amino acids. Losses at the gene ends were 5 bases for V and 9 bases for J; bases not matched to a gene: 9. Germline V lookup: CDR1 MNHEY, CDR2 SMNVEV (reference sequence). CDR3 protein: CASSPLLADRQYF. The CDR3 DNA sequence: TGTGCCAGCAGTCCGTTACTAGCGGACCGGCAGTACTTC.

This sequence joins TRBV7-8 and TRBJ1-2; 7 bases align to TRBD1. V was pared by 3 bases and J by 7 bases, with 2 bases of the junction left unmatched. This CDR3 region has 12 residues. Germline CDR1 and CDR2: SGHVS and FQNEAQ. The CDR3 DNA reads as TGTGCCAGCAGCTTGGCAGGGGGTGGCTACACCTTC. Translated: CASSLAGGGYTF.

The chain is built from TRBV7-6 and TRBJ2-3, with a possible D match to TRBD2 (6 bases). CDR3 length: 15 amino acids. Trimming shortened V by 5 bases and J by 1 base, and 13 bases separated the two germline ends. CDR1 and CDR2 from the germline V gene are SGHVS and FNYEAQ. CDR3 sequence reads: CASSRWGEGTDTQYF. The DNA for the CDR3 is TGTGCCAGCAGCCGATGGGGGGAGGGCACAGATACGCAGTATTTT.

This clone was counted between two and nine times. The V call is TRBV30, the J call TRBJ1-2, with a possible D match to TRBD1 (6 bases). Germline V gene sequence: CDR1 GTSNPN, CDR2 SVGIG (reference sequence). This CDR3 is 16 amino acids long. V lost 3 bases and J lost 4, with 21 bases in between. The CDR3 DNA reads TGTGCCTGGAGCCAAGATACCCCAGGGGTTGTCTATGGCTACACCTTC. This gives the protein CAWSQDTPGVVYGYTF.

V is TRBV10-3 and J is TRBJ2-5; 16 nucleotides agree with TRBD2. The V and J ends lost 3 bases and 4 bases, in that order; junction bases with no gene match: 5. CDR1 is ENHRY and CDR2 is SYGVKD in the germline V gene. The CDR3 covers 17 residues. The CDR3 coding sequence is TGTGCCATCAGTGATCCGGGACTAGCGGGAGGGCGAGAGACCCAGTACTTC. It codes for CAISDPGLAGGRETQYF.